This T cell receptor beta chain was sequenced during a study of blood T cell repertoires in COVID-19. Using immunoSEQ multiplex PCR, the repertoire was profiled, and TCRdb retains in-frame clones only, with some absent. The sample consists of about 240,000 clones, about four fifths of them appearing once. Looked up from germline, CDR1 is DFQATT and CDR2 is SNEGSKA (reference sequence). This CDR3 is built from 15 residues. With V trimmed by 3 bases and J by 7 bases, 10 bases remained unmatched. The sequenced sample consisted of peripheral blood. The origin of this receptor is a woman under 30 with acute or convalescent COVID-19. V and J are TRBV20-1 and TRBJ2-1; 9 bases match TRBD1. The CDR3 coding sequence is TGCAGTGCTAGTAGGGGACAGGGCTCGGGAAATGAGCAGTTCTTC. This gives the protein CSASRGQGSGNEQFF.